A selection of T cell receptor beta chains follows, all from one sample in a study of blood T cells in healthy people across ages. MiXCR, applied by TCRdb to the 5' RACE reads, yields one record per CDR3 protein. Here the sample spans around 990,000 distinct CDR3 sequences, roughly two fifths being singletons. What was sequenced was blood. These receptors were obtained from a man between 18 and 35 years old in good health. CDR3s include the opening cysteine and the closing phenylalanine or tryptophan. Clone size is stated in some rows and not others, as once, few, many or a class when expanded.

>-|TRBJ2-1|TRBV29-1
CSVEDREGQGKYNEQFF
>-|TRBJ2-2|TRBV27
CASSSLMAGELFF
>-|TRBJ2-7|TRBV12-3/TRBV12-4
CASSLIGGGEQYF
>few|TRBJ1-1|TRBV30
CAWSTRTGMNTEAFF
>-|TRBJ1-1|TRBV13
CASSQPRGPNTEAFF
>-|TRBJ2-7|TRBV20-1
CSDKTSGHNEQYF
>-|TRBJ1-1|TRBV4-1
CASSQDSPSDRNTEAFF
>few|TRBJ2-1|TRBV5-1
CASSRDHAGTEQFF
>-|TRBJ1-1|TRBV4-2
CASNQLGGGQSANTEAFF
>-|TRBJ2-5|TRBV7-2
CASSLARDNEQYF
>few|TRBJ1-2|TRBV29-1
CSVGEGGGYGYTF
>once|TRBJ1-2|TRBV7-9
CAGSLALEGYTF
>few|TRBJ2-5|TRBV5-6
CASSLRTAQETQYF
>-|TRBJ1-2|TRBV6-2/TRBV6-3
CASSFTGQGDGYTF
>few|TRBJ1-2|TRBV6-6
CASSRISGYTF
>few|TRBJ2-2|TRBV9
CASRGLDTGELFF
>-|TRBJ1-1|TRBV20-1
CSGTLDKGAFF
>-|TRBJ2-1|TRBV20-1
CSASTTHQSGNEQFF
>-|TRBJ2-4|TRBV3-1
CASSPHSGAGGAKNIQYF
>-|TRBJ2-2|TRBV5-1
CASSLRQGVVGELFF
>-|-|TRBV14
CASSRISSSYNEQYF
>-|TRBJ2-1|TRBV6-5
CASSPLRDRGDGEQFF
>many|TRBJ2-3|TRBV9
CASSVGGVTDTQYF
>once|TRBJ1-6|TRBV4-2
CANSQDHQGSPLHF
>-|TRBJ1-2|TRBV7-2
CASSLGRQGSYTF
>few|TRBJ1-1|TRBV7-6
CASSPLGRLGTEAFF
>few|TRBJ2-7|TRBV6-8
CASSYSTGSSYEQYF
>few|TRBJ2-3|TRBV6-2/TRBV6-3
CASSYSHGTRTTDTQYF
>-|TRBJ2-5|TRBV7-7
CASSLGRTSQETQYF
>-|TRBJ1-4|TRBV5-1
CASSTGGGEKLFF
>few|TRBJ1-1|TRBV6-6
CASRQGAIWKTEAFF
>-|TRBJ1-2|TRBV12-3/TRBV12-4
CASRNTGQGSYGYTF